The sequence of this TCR beta chain was determined in a study of graft-versus-host responses after intestinal transplantation. The assay was immunoSEQ multiplex PCR, and TCRdb's table has in-frame clones only and misses some. The sample holds 81,000 or so clones, 85% to 95% seen once. This clone came up once. The antigen remains undetermined. The CDR3 spans 14 residues. V shed 3 bases and J 4 bases; nucleotides not matched to a gene: 5. The germline V gene encodes CDR1 MNHEY and CDR2 SMNVEV (reference sequence). The sequenced sample was unstimulated CD8+ T cells sorted from spleen or lymph node cells, obtained before transplant. The TCR sequence derives from a human donor who was the organ donor for an intestinal transplant. The chain uses TRBV27 and TRBJ1-1; 7 nucleotides agree with TRBD1. The CDR3 DNA reads TGTGCCAGCAGTTTTCGATCAGGGGGCACTGAAGCTTTCTTT. Amino acid sequence: CASSFRSGGTEAFF.